This TCR beta chain emerged from a study of blood T cells in healthy people across ages. Ranging in age from roughly 6 to 90, the donors were healthy Caucasian individuals from Russia. This clonotype came up a few times. The CDR3 runs to 16 residues. Then a second PCR, running about 6 to 11 cycles, was carried out with a sample-barcoded 5' primer and a J-beta primer mix. Carrying 12 random nucleotides, a template-switch adaptor labeled each individual cDNA molecule. TCRdb independently ran MiXCR on the 5' RACE reads; one entry per CDR3 protein. Of around 780,000 distinct CDR3 sequences detected, around 24% appear once; the ten largest clones hold under 3%. The data were also submitted as part of a second study, on T cells of mothers and their children.

Sequencing was done on a sample of blood. The source of this sequence is a boy between 10 and 17 years old in good health. The chain carries TRBV21-1 and TRBJ2-1; the table assigns TRBD2, which was not confirmed against the DNA. TRBV21-1 is classified as a pseudogene. The CDR3 spells CASSRLAGAFQETQFF. CDR3 nucleotide sequence: TGTGCCAGCAGTAGGCTAGCGGGGGCGTTTCAAGAGACCCAGTTCTTC.